These 28 T cell receptor beta chains were all obtained from the same sample, sequenced in a study of regulatory T cells in long-lasting Graves disease (dated by TCRdb to the early 2020s). What this sample's time point label stands for: newly diagnosed GD, antithyroid drugs for less than 3 months. For both TCR sequencing and RNA sequencing, RNA was extracted from PBMCs in TRIzol. Receptors were amplified or captured by multiplex PCR. Sequencing used an Illumina HiSeq 4000. To build TCR beta libraries, CDR3 regions were amplified by Arm-PCR using iRepertoire HTBI primers. Using fastp trimming at Q25 and MiXCR clonotype assembly, TCRdb reanalyzed the public sequencing data and kept in-frame beta chains. Rows with a matching CDR3 protein are joined into one entry that keeps the most common DNA and genes. In this sample the table shows 500,000 to 700,000 distinct CDR3 sequences, less than 20% of which occur a single time. Together, the top ten hold 15% to 20% of the sample.

The sample also formed part of further work on T cells in Graves' hyperthyroidism and ophthalmopathy.

Here the sequenced sample was peripheral blood mononuclear cells (PBMCs), taken at new diagnosis, from a patient treated with antithyroid drugs. The receptors originated from a woman aged 30 to 39 with Graves disease. Donor details come from another sample of the same person, matched by shared clones.

This clonotype was seen a few times. The chain links TRBV5-5 to TRBJ2-7; D unresolved. The ends were cut back, 2 bases at V and 5 bases at J, with 8 bases in the middle. The CDR3 is 12 residues long. CDR1 SGHKS and CDR2 YYEKEE come from the germline V gene (reference sequence). The CDR3 is CASSFTWDEQYF. CDR3 bases: TGTGCCAGCAGCTTCACCTGGGACGAGCAGTACTTC.

This clonotype was recorded many times. This rearrangement joins TRBV27 to TRBJ2-5; TRBD2 aligns across 9 bases. CDR3 length equals 15 residues. Germline V CDR1 and CDR2: MNHEY, SMNVEV (reference sequence). The trim removed 6 bases at V and 7 bases at J, leaving 12 bases unmatched. CDR3 DNA sequence: TGTGCCAGCAGAAATAGCGGGGGACAAGAACGGACCCAGTACTTC. Encoded protein: CASRNSGGQERTQYF.

This clonotype has ten or more counts. This chain connects TRBV2 to TRBJ2-2; D is unresolved. The CDR3 is made up of 18 amino acids. V lost 6 bases and J lost 0, with 20 bases in between. Germline V gene data show CDR1 as SNHLY and CDR2 as FYNNEI. Written as DNA, the CDR3 is TGTGCCAGCAGAGGGCTACGGCGGAGTAATTCGAACACCGGGGAGCTGTTTTTT. It is translated as CASRGLRRSNSNTGELFF. Based on the CDR3 plus reference TRBV2 and TRBJ2-2, the full variable domain is EPEVTQTPSHQVTQMGQEVILRCVPISNHLYFYWYRQILGQKVEFLVSFYNNEISEKSEIFDDQFSVERPDGSNFTLKIRSTKLEDSAMYFCASRGLRRSNSNTGELFFGEGSRLTVL.

This clonotype was seen more than once but under ten times. A much larger clone differs by one base, so this may be a read error. V is TRBV15 and J is TRBJ1-5; 7 bases agree with TRBD1. The CDR3 is 14 amino acids. J lost 1 base, V lost 5 bases, and 2 bases had no gene match. Germline values: CDR1 LNHNV, CDR2 YYDKDF (reference sequence). CDR3 DNA: TGTGCCACCAGCCAACAGGGGAGCAATCAGCCCCAGCATTTT. Translation: CATSQQGSNQPQHF.

This clonotype was found a few times. The rearrangement joins TRBV6-4 to TRBJ2-7; D gene uncertain. This CDR3 has 10 residues. The V and J ends lost 9 bases and 2 bases respectively, with 5 bases between them. The germline V gene has CDR1 MRHNA and CDR2 SNTAGT. The DNA of the CDR3 is TGTGCCAGGGATGCCTACGAGCAGTACTTC. Protein product: CARDAYEQYF.

J is TRBJ2-7 and V is TRBV30; weak D call: TRBD1 (6 bases). CDR1 and CDR2 (germline): GTSNPN, SVGIG (reference sequence). V was shortened by 5 bases and J by 3 bases, with 11 bases between the two germline ends. The CDR3 is made up of 12 amino acids. The CDR3: CAWADRYYEQYF. For the CDR3, the DNA is TGTGCCTGGGCGGACAGATACTACGAGCAGTACTTC.

Remarks on this clonotype: A read error may account for a junction end that differs from germline. The chain has TRBV27 and TRBJ1-1; 8 bases match TRBD1. Germline V lookup: CDR1 MNHEY, CDR2 SMNVEV (reference sequence). CDR3 size: 14 residues. CDR3 protein: CASSAWGDRGRALF. CDR3 bases: TGTGCCAGCAGTGCCTGGGGAGACAGGGGACGAGCTCTCTTT.

This clonotype was recorded many times. The rearrangement joins TRBV5-1 to TRBJ1-2; 9 bases fit TRBD1. The germline gives CDR1 SGHRS, CDR2 YFSETQ. The CDR3 is 14 amino acids. The V segment lost 3 bases and the J segment 3 bases; nucleotides outside the gene matches: 3. The CDR3 here is CASSWTGEDYGYTF. The CDR3, as DNA: TGCGCCAGCAGCTGGACAGGGGAGGACTATGGCTACACCTTC. The complete variable domain, with remaining parts taken from reference TRBV5-1 and TRBJ1-2, reads KAGVTQTPRYLIKTRGQQVTLSCSPISGHRSVSWYQQTPGQGLQFLFEYFSETQRNKGNFPGRFSGRQFSNSRSEMNVSTLELGDSALYLCASSWTGEDYGYTFGSGTRLTVV.

This clonotype was counted at least ten times. This chain joins TRBV11-2 and TRBJ1-1; the match to TRBD1 covers 7 bases. V was clipped by 1 base and J by 0 bases; unmatched bases: 2. The CDR3 totals 15 residues. Germline CDR1 SGHAT, CDR2 FQNNGV. CDR3 coding DNA: TGTGCCAGCAGCTTAGCAGGACAGGTGAACACTGAAGCTTTCTTT. It specifies CASSLAGQVNTEAFF.

This clonotype was counted between two and nine times. The chain recombines TRBV25-1 with TRBJ2-1; either TRBD1 or TRBD2 may supply D (6 bases each). The CDR3 runs to 16 residues. The V end was cut by 4 bases, the J end by 10 bases, with 23 bases between. Germline V gene data show CDR1 as MGHDK and CDR2 as SYGVNS. CDR3 nucleotides: TGTGCCAGCAGTGTCCCCGGGACCGCCGTGGGGGGCGAGCAGTTCTTC. Translating it yields CASSVPGTAVGGEQFF.

This clonotype was seen repeatedly, ten times or more. V gene TRBV6-2 or TRBV6-3 combines with J gene TRBJ2-1, with D perhaps given as TRBD1 or TRBD2 (5 bases each). Deletions cut 5 bases from V and 4 bases from J, with 9 bases between. Germline V gene sequence: CDR1 MNHEY, CDR2 SVGEGT. The CDR3 contains 13 residues. This CDR3 is CASSGTEYNEQFF. Here the CDR3 DNA reads TGTGCCAGCAGTGGGACGGAATACAATGAGCAGTTCTTC.

This clonotype has only a few counts. The chain uses TRBV20-1 and TRBJ2-1, with 11 nucleotides matching TRBD2. The CDR3 has 17 amino acids. Germline loops: CDR1 DFQATT, CDR2 SNEGSKA (reference sequence). Losses at the gene ends were 6 bases for V and 0 bases for J; bases not matched to a gene: 10. CDR3: CSASTSGKASSYNEQFF. CDR3 in DNA: TGCAGTGCCTCGACTAGCGGGAAAGCCAGCTCCTACAATGAGCAGTTCTTC.

This clonotype was detected many times. The chain carries TRBV19 and TRBJ1-1; TRBD1 agrees at 7 bases. The CDR3 runs to 16 residues. Germline CDR1 is LNHDA and CDR2 is SQIVND (reference sequence). The trim removed 9 bases at V and 0 bases at J, leaving 13 bases unmatched. The CDR3 here is CASHPGQKLLNTEAFF. In DNA form, the CDR3 reads TGTGCCAGCCATCCGGGACAGAAACTTTTGAACACTGAAGCTTTCTTT.

The chain uses TRBV20-1 and TRBJ2-2; no clear D. CDR1 and CDR2 (germline): DFQATT, SNEGSKA (reference sequence). Trimming removed 5 bases from V and 5 bases from J, with 12 bases in between. This CDR3 has 13 residues. CDR3 in amino acids: CSAPLLETGELFF. Written as DNA, the CDR3 is TGCAGTGCTCCTCTTCTAGAAACCGGGGAGCTGTTTTTT.

The chain joins TRBV20-1 to TRBJ2-5, with D unresolved. From germline, CDR1 is DFQATT and CDR2 SNEGSKA (reference sequence). This CDR3 has 12 residues. Trimming shortened V by 6 bases and J by 5 bases, and 13 bases separated the two germline ends. The CDR3 region has the DNA TGCAGTGCCCCCCTCAAGGTCGAGACCCAGTACTTC. It translates to CSAPLKVETQYF.

This clonotype was seen ten or more times. This chain connects TRBV5-1 to TRBJ2-3; TRBD2 is a possible D gene (5 bases). V was shortened by 0 bases and J by 3 bases, with 11 bases between the two germline ends. This CDR3 region has 15 residues. CDR1 SGHRS and CDR2 YFSETQ come from the germline V gene. CDR3 coding DNA: TGCGCCAGCAGCTTGGCTGGGAGACCGACAGATACGCAGTATTTT. It codes for CASSLAGRPTDTQYF.

This clonotype appeared a single time. A much larger clone is a single base away; this may be a read error. This chain connects TRBV5-6 to TRBJ2-1, with TRBD2 as a possible D gene (6 bases). The CDR3 length is 19 residues. Germline values: CDR1 SGHDT, CDR2 YYEEEE. CDR3 region: CASRPEGGTPPSSHNEQFF. CDR3 DNA: TGTGCCAGCCGGCCAGAAGGCGGGACGCCCCCGAGCTCCCACAATGAGCAGTTCTTC.

The chain has TRBV14 and TRBJ2-1; a possible D gene is TRBD2 (6 bases). The CDR3 sequence is 15 residues long. Trimming shortened V by 4 bases and J by 4 bases, and 14 bases separated the two germline ends. Per germline, CDR1 SGHDN and CDR2 FVKESK. The CDR3 here is CASSPTARGYNEQFF. The CDR3 nucleotides are TGTGCCAGCAGCCCGACTGCGCGGGGATACAATGAGCAGTTCTTC.

With regard to this clonotype: This sequence may be a read error, since a much larger clone differs from it by one base. The rearrangement links TRBV12-3 or TRBV12-4 to TRBJ2-2; D is possibly TRBD1 (6 bases). The CDR3 has 14 amino acids. The CDR3 protein is CASSFFGGTGELLF. CDR3 nucleotides: TGTGCCAGCAGTTTCTTTGGGGGCACCGGGGAGCTGCTTTTT.

This clonotype was recorded once. The J gene is TRBJ2-2, the V gene TRBV5-6; 12 bases are a match to TRBD2. Trimming removed 5 bases from V and 5 bases from J; junction bases left unmatched: 10. Per the germline V gene, CDR1 is SGHDT and CDR2 is YYEEEE. The CDR3 covers 17 residues. Here the CDR3 DNA reads TGTGCCAGCAGTCGCGGACTAGCGGGATCTGGAACCGGGGAGCTGTTTTTT. This gives the protein CASSRGLAGSGTGELFF.

Regarding this clonotype: One base away lies a much larger clone, so this may be a sequencing read error. J is TRBJ1-5 and V is TRBV10-3, with D unclear. CDR1 and CDR2 (germline): ENHRY, SYGVKD. The CDR3 is 12 residues long. V lost 8 bases and J lost 4, with 9 bases in between. The CDR3 nucleotides are TGTGCCATCGGTTCTCAGAATCAGCCCCAGCATTTT. Translated, it gives CAIGSQNQPQHF.

Many counts were recorded for this clonotype. The chain recombines TRBV6-1 with TRBJ1-5; a weak D match, TRBD1 (5 bases). Trimming shortened V by 9 bases and J by 5 bases, and 14 bases separated the two germline ends. Germline CDR1 is MNHNS and CDR2 is SASEGT. The CDR3 spans 13 residues. The CDR3 DNA follows: TGTGCCAGTAAGGGGCCGGGCCATCAGCCCCAGCATTTT. Translation gives CASKGPGHQPQHF.

The V call is TRBV29-1, the J call TRBJ2-3; 12 bases match TRBD2. CDR3 length: 14 amino acids. The trim removed 7 bases at V and 3 bases at J, leaving 5 bases unmatched. In germline, CDR1 is SQVTM, CDR2 ANQGSEA. CDR3 protein: CSAGGLAGTDTQYF. DNA of the CDR3: TGCAGCGCCGGCGGACTAGCGGGGACAGATACGCAGTATTTT.

Only a few counts were recorded for this clonotype. The rearrangement links TRBV7-2 to TRBJ2-1, with a tentative D call TRBD2 (6 bases). The CDR3 has 16 amino acids. Trimming took off 1 base at V and 4 bases at J, with 14 bases between the two ends. Germline values: CDR1 SGHTA, CDR2 FQGNSA. DNA for the CDR3: TGTGCCAGCAGCTTAGTCGGGGGTATTCAATACAATGAGCAGTTCTTC. Translating it yields CASSLVGGIQYNEQFF.

This clonotype has a count of ten or more. V and J are TRBV5-1 and TRBJ1-1, with D perhaps TRBD1 (6 bases). Germline assignment: CDR1 SGHRS and CDR2 YFSETQ. The CDR3 is 17 residues long. The V end lost 3 bases, the J end lost 5 bases, and 23 bases lay between the germline ends. The CDR3 loop reads CASSSPQSKGGKTEAFF. CDR3 coding DNA: TGCGCCAGCAGCTCGCCCCAATCGAAAGGGGGGAAGACTGAAGCTTTCTTT.

This clonotype was counted at least ten times. V usage is TRBV5-1 and J usage is TRBJ2-1; TRBD2 aligns across 9 bases. The CDR3 extends over 16 amino acids. J lost 4 bases, V lost 0 bases, and 5 bases had no gene match. From germline, CDR1 is SGHRS and CDR2 YFSETQ. The CDR3: CASSLEAGGPYNEQFF. CDR3 sequence (DNA): TGCGCCAGCAGCTTGGAGGCGGGAGGGCCGTACAATGAGCAGTTCTTC.

This clonotype has at least ten counts. The chain links TRBV5-1 to TRBJ1-4; TRBD1 matches at 7 bases. The CDR3 runs to 18 residues. Germline lookup yields CDR1 SGHRS and CDR2 YFSETQ. With 0 bases clipped from V and 5 bases from J, the junction kept 13 bases outside the gene matches. The CDR3 coding sequence is TGCGCCAGCAGCTTGGGGGATCTACGACAGGGATTGAATGAAAAACTGTTTTTT. It codes for CASSLGDLRQGLNEKLFF. Full variable domain (rest looked up from reference TRBV5-1 and TRBJ1-4): KAGVTQTPRYLIKTRGQQVTLSCSPISGHRSVSWYQQTPGQGLQFLFEYFSETQRNKGNFPGRFSGRQFSNSRSEMNVSTLELGDSALYLCASSLGDLRQGLNEKLFFGSGTQLSVL.

In this sample, this clonotype turned up a few times. The chain employs TRBV24-1 and TRBJ2-1; the match to TRBD2 covers 9 bases. CDR1 KGHDR and CDR2 SFDVKD come from the germline V gene. Trimming cost V 2 bases and J 1 base; bases outside gene matches: 5. This CDR3 is 17 amino acids long. CDR3 nucleotides: TGTGCCACCAGTGATTGGGGTAGCGGGAGTTCCTACAATGAGCAGTTCTTC. Protein product: CATSDWGSGSSYNEQFF.